A selection of T cell receptor beta chains follows, all from one sample in a study of blood T cell repertoires in COVID-19. Repertoires were generated with immunoSEQ multiplex PCR, while TCRdb's copy carries only in-frame clones and drops some. The data contain 250,000 to 350,000 clones, approximately 91% of them singletons. The source material was peripheral blood. The receptors were gathered from a woman aged 55-75 years with acute or convalescent COVID-19. The CDR3 runs from the conserved cysteine through the conserved F or W. Each record gives: J gene, clone size, V gene, D gene, CDR3 DNA, CDR3 protein. A D gene is named only where the DNA matches it firmly. Only some rows state a clone size, as once, few, many or a class for expanded clones.

TRBJ2-5,NA,TRBV29-1,TRBD1,TGCAGCGGAGGGACAGTCCAAGAGACCCAGTACTTC,CSGGTVQETQYF
TRBJ1-1,NA,TRBV7-3,TRBD1,TGTGCCAGCGCTTTAAACAGGGGTGGAACTGAAGCTTTCTTT,CASALNRGGTEAFF
TRBJ2-3,once,TRBV19,NA,TGTGCCAGTAGTGGGACATTCGGTAGCACAGATACGCAGTATTTT,CASSGTFGSTDTQYF
TRBJ2-1,NA,TRBV29-1,TRBD2,TGCAGCGCCAAAGGGACTAGCGGGAGAGTAAATGAGCAGTTCTTC,CSAKGTSGRVNEQFF
TRBJ2-3,NA,TRBV10-3,TRBD2,TGTGCCATCGGGGCGGGTAGCGGGGGGCTTACCGGCACAGATACGCAGTATTTT,CAIGAGSGGLTGTDTQYF
TRBJ1-5,many,TRBV4-2,NA,TGTGCCAGCAGCCAAGAAAGGGGTAGCAATCAGCCCCAGCATTTT,CASSQERGSNQPQHF
TRBJ1-4,NA,TRBV2,NA,TGTGCCACCCAAGAGGCCGGTGCAACTAATGAAAAACTGTTTTTT,CATQEAGATNEKLFF
TRBJ1-2,NA,TRBV27,TRBD1,TGTGCCAGCAGTCTGGCAGGGGGACTCGGACCTGATGGCTACACCTTC,CASSLAGGLGPDGYTF
TRBJ1-5,NA,TRBV19,NA,TGTGCCAGTAGTTGGACAGTCGGGCTCCAGCATTTT,CASSWTVGLQHF
TRBJ2-5,once,TRBV7-8,TRBD2,TGTGCCAGCAGATCAAGACTAGCGGGGGAGCGCCAAGAGACCCAGTACTTC,CASRSRLAGERQETQYF
TRBJ1-2,few,TRBV27,TRBD1,TGTGCCAGCAGTTTACAGGACAGGGGATATGGCTACACCTTC,CASSLQDRGYGYTF
TRBJ2-4,NA,TRBV5-1,NA,TGCGCCAGCAGCTCCGTTAAGGTCGGGGAGAACATTCAGTACTTC,CASSSVKVGENIQYF
TRBJ2-1,NA,TRBV4-1,TRBD2,TGCGCCAGCAGCCAGGTAGCCCGACGCGGGAGGGACGACAATGAGCAGTTCTTC,CASSQVARRGRDDNEQFF
TRBJ2-1,NA,TRBV12-3/TRBV12-4,NA,TGTGCCAGCAGTCCGGGGTCTGAGCAGTTCTTC,CASSPGSEQFF
TRBJ1-6,NA,TRBV18,TRBD1,TGTGCCAGCTCTGGGACAGGGGTTTCGAATAATTCACCCCTCCACTTT,CASSGTGVSNNSPLHF